Included here is one T cell receptor (beta chain) sequence, with context. Its antigen remains unknown. The germline gives CDR1 SGHRS, CDR2 YFSETQ. The CDR3 contains 14 residues. Trimming took 4 bases from V and 0 from J, leaving 8 bases between them. Noted time point: baseline pretreatment blood. Treatment of the sample: 15 Gy SBRT to primary tumor, nephrectomy 4 weeks later. This entry comes from a study of radiation and T cells in renal cell carcinoma. The repertoire was sequenced with immunoSEQ multiplex PCR; TCRdb's copy has only in-frame clones and lacks some. In the table there are about 91,000 clones, 82% of which are singletons. General study findings and limits: Without pretreatment biopsies, baseline tumor clonotype presence was undetermined.

The source was blood, collected from a patient whose treatment included radiotherapy and nephrectomy. The chain has TRBV5-1 and TRBJ1-5; D unclear. The receptor's source is a man aged 55 to 70 with renal cell carcinoma. As DNA, the CDR3 is TGCGCCAGCAGCCCTACGGTTAGCAATCAGCCCCAGCATTTT. This gives the protein CASSPTVSNQPQHF. The full variable domain, completed using reference TRBV5-1 and TRBJ1-5, is KAGVTQTPRYLIKTRGQQVTLSCSPISGHRSVSWYQQTPGQGLQFLFEYFSETQRNKGNFPGRFSGRQFSNSRSEMNVSTLELGDSALYLCASSPTVSNQPQHFGDGTRLSIL.